Detailed here is one T cell receptor beta chain. It lacks a known antigen. No base qualities exist here, and no much larger clone lies one base off it. Interpreted using the paper, the time point label stands for: about 28 days (+/-7) after the second vaccine dose. Because spike-specific TCR depth and breadth did not differ between the two schedules, AZD1222 recipients who got a second dose at roughly 4 weeks were pooled with those who got a second dose at roughly 12 weeks. The vaccinee samples were drawn from two UK trials, COV001 and COV002, one of which was a single-blind randomized controlled phase 2/3 trial testing AZD1222 (ChAdOx1 nCoV-19) in healthy adults. For TCRbeta chain sequencing, PBMC samples were collected from trial participants at day 0 and at day 28 after the second dose. The CDR3 regions of human TCRbeta chains were analyzed by immunosequencing. The authors' pipeline ran thus. Repertoire TCRs were checked for matches against a reference library of SARS-CoV-2-specific TCRs that had been generated using the MIRA antigen-specificity platform. Breadth meant the fraction of unique TCRs that were SARS-CoV-2-associated, whereas depth meant the fraction of total T cells that were SARS-CoV-2-associated. Using the MIRA data, each spike-specific TCR was assigned both to the spike region to which the TCR was reactive and to a CD4 or CD8 class. Log10-transformed breadth and depth values were compared by one-way ANOVA with Sidak's multiple comparisons tests. Entries here come from immuneACCESS through TCRdb and include only in-frame sequences with V and J called. Some clones fail to appear in such tables; in the studies checked, an unresolved V gene covers under half of the shortfall, and the cause of the remainder is unknown. V and J calls plus clone size are reproduced from that table; the DNA served to infer D and trimming. A total of 130,000 or so clones appear in this sample, around 83% of them only once. Jointly, the top ten make up over 2.5% of the sample.

At the junction V is shortened by 0 bases and J by 2 bases; bases outside the gene matches: 1. The germline V gene supplies CDR1 LGHNA and CDR2 YSLEER. The CDR3 contains 15 residues, cysteine and phenylalanine counted. Only CDR3 DNA is held: 45 bases, read in frame from base 1. The data are from a study of T cell responses to AZD1222 COVID-19 vaccine (dated by TCRdb to 2020 to 2023). About the investigation overall: TCR sequencing was performed for 230 to 250 trial participants, of whom around 200 were given two doses of AZD1222 and around 25 were given two doses of MenACWY control vaccine. Trial participants were enrolled by age into 18-55, 56-69 and 70-plus year subgroups, with roughly 160, 29 and 62 TCR-sequenced participants respectively.

Findings and caveats that apply to the study as a whole: Reportedly, almost half of the unique spike-specific TCRs recognized epitopes lying outside the regions that are mutated in the B.1.351 and B.1.1.7 variants. Conclusions about previously exposed vaccinees are limited, since just a handful of AZD1222 recipients were seropositive for SARS-CoV-2 at baseline. Participants were mostly white British and included more females than males, and it was suggested by the authors that clonal diversity may have been underestimated. In the small 56-69-year group, the increase in depth fell short of significance, most likely because of low power. The whole spike protein was spanned by vaccine-associated CD4 TCRs, and dominant responses were seen in regions 160-218 and 743-854. After two AZD1222 doses, spike-specific TCR breadth and depth were significantly higher than at day 0 and than in MenACWY recipients. Because no day 14 peak-response samples were available, repertoires were characterized only after the peak T cell response.

The rearrangement combines TRBV4-3 with TRBJ1-5; TRBD1 matches 7 bases in the middle. Sample: peripheral blood, taken 28 days after the second AZD1222 dose. This TCR was sampled from an adult who received the AZD1222 COVID-19 vaccine. In nucleotide form, the sequence is TGCGCCAGCAGCCAAGATGGGACAGGCAATCAGCCCCAGCATTTT. Protein translation: CASSQDGTGNQPQHF.